This T cell receptor (beta chain) appears in the sequencing data of a study of CD8 T cells in ankylosing spondylitis. General study results and limits: Seven or eight highly homologous variants made up a TCR beta motif, and this motif appeared characteristic of ankylosing spondylitis blood. Clones linked to disease were reported to show significant enrichment in matched ankylosing spondylitis synovial fluid.

This clonotype has just a few counts. Its antigen is not known. Molecular-barcoded quantitative 5'-RACE produced these TCR beta libraries. MiXCR was run by TCRdb on the 5' RACE reads, yielding one entry per CDR3 protein. The sample contains hundreds of thousands of distinct CDR3 sequences, about 11% of which appear only once. Germline V lookup: CDR1 SGHRS, CDR2 YFSETQ. The CDR3 extends over 15 amino acids. Germline trimming cut 7 bases from V and 3 bases from J; bases unmatched to any gene: 6. This chain connects TRBV5-1 to TRBJ2-2; 10 nucleotides line up with TRBD1. Sequencing used blood, either unsorted or a sorted T cell fraction (not recorded which). The source of this sequence is a male donor with ankylosing spondylitis. The CDR3, as DNA: TGCGCCAGCGGGACAGGGGACGACTACACCGGGGAGCTGTTTTTT. Amino acids: CASGTGDDYTGELFF. Drawing the rest from reference TRBV5-1 and TRBJ2-2, the complete variable domain is KAGVTQTPRYLIKTRGQQVTLSCSPISGHRSVSWYQQTPGQGLQFLFEYFSETQRNKGNFPGRFSGRQFSNSRSEMNVSTLELGDSALYLCASGTGDDYTGELFFGEGSRLTVL.